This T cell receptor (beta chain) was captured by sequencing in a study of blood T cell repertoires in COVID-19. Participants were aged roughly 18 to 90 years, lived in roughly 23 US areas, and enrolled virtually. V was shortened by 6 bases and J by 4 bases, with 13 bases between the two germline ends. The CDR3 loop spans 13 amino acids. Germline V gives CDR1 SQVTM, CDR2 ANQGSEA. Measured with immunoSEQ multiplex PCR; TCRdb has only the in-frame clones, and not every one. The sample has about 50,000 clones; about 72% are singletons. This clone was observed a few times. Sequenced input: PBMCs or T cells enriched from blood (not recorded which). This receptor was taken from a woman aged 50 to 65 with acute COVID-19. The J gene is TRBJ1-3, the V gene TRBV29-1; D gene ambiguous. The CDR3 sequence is CSVLWAEGNTIYF. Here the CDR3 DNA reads TGCAGCGTCCTGTGGGCAGAGGGAAACACCATATATTTT.